The T cell receptor (beta chain) under discussion was sequenced for a study of blood T cells in healthy people across ages. Study results and caveats: The lack of PBMC sorting stopped any conclusive naive versus antigen-experienced comparison. TCR beta diversity, measured per million T cells, fell in a roughly linear way with age.

In terms of origin and age, donors were healthy Caucasian individuals from Russia aged roughly 6 to 95. Per germline, CDR1 DFQATT and CDR2 SNEGSKA (reference sequence). This CDR3 is built from 14 residues. Trimming took 4 bases from V and 3 from J, leaving 15 bases between them. The use of a sample-barcoded 5' primer and a J-beta primer mix characterized a second PCR of 7 to 11 cycles. All samples yielded 2.5 million or more CDR3-containing paired-end reads. TCRdb reprocessed the 5' RACE reads via MiXCR and lists one record per CDR3 protein. The sample contains some 1,800,000 distinct CDR3 sequences, 39% of which appear only once. This clonotype has more than one count but fewer than ten. The antigen is unknown.

Input material: blood. V is TRBV20-1 and J is TRBJ1-2; D is ambiguous. The TCR originated in a human donor in good health. The CDR3 is CSAKFDSGYYGYTF. CDR3 DNA: TGCAGTGCTAAGTTTGATTCGGGGTACTATGGCTACACCTTC.